A selection of T cell receptor beta chains follows, all from one sample in a study of cytomegalovirus exposure and HLA in healthy donors. The assay was immunoSEQ multiplex PCR, and TCRdb's table has in-frame clones only and misses some. The sample lists under 100,000 clones, 78% occurring once. Material: PBMCs. The receptor set was obtained from a man between 18 and 35 years old in good health and CMV-seropositive. Both conserved end residues are part of each CDR3. D genes are given only for firm matches. Only some rows state a clone size, as once, few, many or a class for expanded clones.

size,V,D,J,CDR3,DNA
NA,TRBV18,NA,TRBJ1-5,CASSLSSRVSSEEPQHF,TGTGCCAGCTCACTATCCAGTCGGGTATCCTCAGAAGAGCCCCAGCATTTT
NA,TRBV2,NA,TRBJ2-5,CASSAVGERGQETQYF,TGTGCCAGCAGCGCCGTTGGGGAGAGAGGGCAAGAGACCCAGTACTTC
NA,TRBV10-3,NA,TRBJ2-5,CAISESGDRRETQYF,TGTGCCATCAGTGAGTCGGGTGACAGGAGAGAGACCCAGTACTTC
few,TRBV27,NA,TRBJ2-1,CASTVALGNEQFF,TGTGCCAGCACCGTAGCCCTTGGCAATGAGCAGTTCTTC
NA,TRBV5-1,TRBD1,TRBJ1-1,CASSWDRLNTEAFF,TGCGCCAGCAGCTGGGACAGATTGAACACTGAAGCTTTCTTT
few,TRBV6-1,TRBD2,TRBJ2-7,CASSVGLAGDEQYF,TGTGCCAGCAGTGTGGGACTAGCGGGAGACGAGCAGTACTTC
NA,TRBV19,NA,TRBJ1-1,CASSDSPNTEAFF,TGTGCCAGTAGTGACAGCCCAAACACTGAAGCTTTCTTT
NA,TRBV7-9,TRBD1,TRBJ2-7,CASSFRQGSAEQYF,TGTGCCAGCAGCTTTCGACAGGGAAGCGCCGAGCAGTACTTC
NA,TRBV29-1,TRBD2,TRBJ2-2,CSGLAGGPRGELFF,TGCAGCGGCCTAGCGGGAGGGCCTCGGGGGGAGCTGTTTTTT
NA,TRBV6-1,TRBD2,TRBJ2-1,CASSIGTSGRREQFF,TGTGCCAGCAGCATTGGGACTAGCGGGAGACGGGAGCAGTTCTTC
NA,TRBV4-1,NA,TRBJ1-2,CASSQVVADGYTF,TGCGCCAGCAGCCAAGTCGTAGCTGATGGCTACACCTTC
NA,TRBV29-1,NA,TRBJ1-4,CSVGAGEKLFF,TGCAGCGTTGGGGCAGGGGAAAAACTGTTTTTT
NA,TRBV9,TRBD1,TRBJ2-7,CASSSQGRYF,TGTGCCAGCAGCTCACAGGGGAGGTACTTC
NA,TRBV6-5,NA,TRBJ2-2,CASSYIGRENTGELFF,TGTGCCAGCAGTTACATCGGGAGAGAGAACACCGGGGAGCTGTTTTTT
NA,TRBV2,NA,TRBJ2-2,CASRRDVTGELFF,TGTGCCAGTAGACGGGATGTCACCGGGGAGCTGTTTTTT
NA,TRBV6-5,NA,TRBJ1-1,CASNYGFFFEAFF,TGTGCCAGCAATTACGGCTTCTTCTTTGAAGCTTTCTTT
NA,TRBV19,NA,TRBJ1-2,CASSNSAGGYTF,TGTGCCAGTAGTAACAGTGCTGGTGGCTACACCTTC
NA,TRBV2,NA,TRBJ2-1,CASTPHGGDSYNEQFF,TGTGCCAGCACTCCCCACGGAGGAGACTCCTACAATGAGCAGTTCTTC
NA,TRBV29-1,NA,TRBJ1-3,CSVAGGVPDTIYF,TGCAGCGTTGCGGGGGGAGTGCCGGACACCATATATTTT
NA,TRBV7-9,TRBD2,TRBJ2-6,CASSLARGSGANVLTF,TGTGCCAGCAGCTTAGCGCGGGGGTCTGGGGCCAACGTCCTGACTTTC
once,TRBV2,TRBD1,TRBJ1-4,CASSVETGGIGKLFF,TGTGCCAGCAGTGTCGAGACAGGGGGTATCGGAAAACTGTTTTTT
NA,TRBV28,NA,TRBJ1-3,CASSLYTSGNTIYF,TGTGCCAGCAGTTTATACACCTCTGGAAACACCATATATTTT
few,TRBV5-1,NA,TRBJ1-4,CASSLGAGNEKLFF,TGCGCCAGCAGCTTGGGTGCAGGGAATGAAAAACTGTTTTTT
few,TRBV19,TRBD1,TRBJ1-5,CASSIRDSNQPQHF,TGTGCCAGTAGTATAAGGGACAGTAATCAGCCCCAGCATTTT
once,TRBV6-4,NA,TRBJ2-6,CASSTGSGANVLTF,TGTGCCAGCAGTACAGGCTCTGGGGCCAACGTCCTGACTTTC
few,TRBV4-1,TRBD2,TRBJ2-4,CASSQEGREPWNIQYF,TGCGCCAGCAGCCAAGAGGGGAGGGAACCGTGGAACATTCAGTACTTC
NA,TRBV5-1,TRBD2,TRBJ2-1,CASSLTSGRFEQFF,TGCGCCAGCAGCTTGACTAGCGGGAGATTTGAGCAGTTCTTC
NA,TRBV12-5,TRBD2,TRBJ2-1,CASGLVGGRGGSGEQFF,TGTGCTAGTGGTTTGGTAGGCGGGAGAGGTGGATCGGGTGAGCAGTTCTTC
few,TRBV6-5,TRBD2,TRBJ2-7,CASSYAPGLSYEQYF,TGTGCCAGCAGTTACGCGCCGGGACTATCCTACGAGCAGTACTTC
NA,TRBV6-1,NA,TRBJ1-2,CASSEGQNAAYGYTF,TGTGCCAGCAGTGAAGGACAGAACGCCGCCTATGGCTACACCTTC
few,TRBV28,TRBD1,TRBJ2-7,CASSLSRGHSEQYF,TGTGCCAGCAGTTTATCCAGGGGGCACTCCGAGCAGTACTTC
few,TRBV10-3,TRBD1,TRBJ2-5,CAIRSGQGSQETQYF,TGTGCCATCAGGTCCGGACAGGGCTCGCAAGAGACCCAGTACTTC
once,TRBV2,TRBD2,TRBJ2-2,CASGTSAGAGELFF,TGTGCCAGCGGGACTAGCGCGGGTGCCGGGGAGCTGTTTTTT
NA,TRBV7-9,TRBD2,TRBJ2-5,CASSLGRAYETQYF,TGTGCCAGTTCTCTCGGGAGGGCCTACGAGACCCAGTACTTC
NA,TRBV2,TRBD2,TRBJ2-2,CASSAERGRIGELFF,TGTGCCAGCAGTGCCGAGCGCGGGAGGATCGGGGAGCTGTTTTTT
NA,TRBV5-1,NA,TRBJ1-1,CASSPLDRNTEAFF,TGCGCCAGCAGCCCCTTGGACAGAAACACTGAAGCTTTCTTT
once,TRBV11-2,TRBD2,TRBJ2-1,CASSVGTSGNVYNEQFF,TGTGCCAGCAGCGTAGGGACTAGCGGGAACGTCTACAATGAGCAGTTCTTC
NA,TRBV7-9,NA,TRBJ2-7,CASSLGPEASSYEQYF,TGTGCCAGCAGCTTAGGGCCGGAGGCGAGCTCCTACGAGCAGTACTTC
NA,TRBV29-1,TRBD2,TRBJ2-1,CSVSLWGTSGEYNEQFF,TGCAGCGTCTCTTTGTGGGGGACTAGCGGGGAGTACAATGAGCAGTTCTTC
NA,TRBV6-5,TRBD2,TRBJ2-7,CASSPGGGRGPEQYF,TGTGCCAGCAGCCCGGGAGGCGGGAGGGGTCCCGAGCAGTACTTC
NA,TRBV11-3,NA,TRBJ2-3,CASSLDGTDTQYF,TGTGCCAGCAGCTTAGACGGGACAGATACGCAGTATTTT
NA,TRBV4-1,TRBD2,TRBJ2-3,CASSPRERETDTQYF,TGCGCCAGCAGCCCCCGAGAGCGGGAGACGGATACGCAGTATTTT
NA,TRBV9,NA,TRBJ2-7,CASSPREQSRNEQYF,TGTGCCAGCAGCCCCCGGGAACAAAGCAGGAACGAGCAGTACTTC
NA,TRBV5-1,TRBD1,TRBJ2-6,CASSYGQGAGGANVLTF,TGCGCCAGCAGTTACGGACAGGGGGCGGGTGGGGCCAACGTCCTGACTTTC
NA,TRBV5-4,NA,TRBJ2-3,CASSGVRGGSTDTQYF,TGTGCCAGCAGCGGGGTCCGGGGAGGAAGCACAGATACGCAGTATTTT
NA,TRBV6-4,NA,TRBJ2-1,CASSESGEDGDEQFF,TGTGCCAGCAGTGAATCCGGGGAGGACGGCGATGAGCAGTTCTTC
few,TRBV10-3,TRBD1,TRBJ1-2,CAISGTGDYGYTF,TGTGCCATCAGTGGGACAGGGGACTATGGCTACACCTTC
NA,TRBV2,NA,TRBJ2-2,CASSGRVLARAGELFF,TGTGCCAGCAGTGGCCGGGTACTAGCTAGAGCCGGGGAGCTGTTTTTT